These 21 T cell receptor beta chains came from one sample sequenced in a study of blood T cell repertoires in COVID-19. The assay was immunoSEQ multiplex PCR, and TCRdb's table has in-frame clones only and misses some. The table shows approximately 150,000 clones, with 65% to 85% occurring only once. Sequencing was done on a sample of peripheral blood. Source of these receptors: a woman older than 75 with acute or convalescent COVID-19.

The V and J genes are TRBV12-5 and TRBJ2-1, with D possibly TRBD1 on 6 matching bases. The CDR3 consists of 16 residues. Trimming took off 5 bases at V and 9 bases at J, with 23 bases between the two ends. The V gene's germline CDR1 is LGHNT and CDR2 FRNRAP. CDR3 protein: CASGPSSDRPGIEQFF. The CDR3 DNA reads TGTGCTAGTGGTCCATCCTCAGACAGGCCAGGCATTGAGCAGTTCTTC.

This chain links TRBV13 with TRBJ2-2; 9 bases map to TRBD1. CDR3 length: 16 residues. Germline V gives CDR1 PRHDT, CDR2 FYEKMQ (reference sequence). With 7 bases clipped from V and 3 bases from J, the junction kept 9 bases outside the gene matches. The CDR3 DNA sequence: TGTGCCAGCACCAGAAAGTGGACAGGGGACACCGGGGAGCTGTTTTTT. This translates into CASTRKWTGDTGELFF.

This chain links TRBV18 with TRBJ1-1; 9 bases are a match to TRBD1. In germline, CDR1 is KGHSH, CDR2 LQKENI. The CDR3 runs to 15 residues. J gave up 4 bases and V 6 bases, and 9 bases lay outside the gene matches. The CDR3 DNA follows: TGTGCCAGCTCCCGCACCGGACAGGGGCCCACTGAAGCTTTCTTT. Its protein product is CASSRTGQGPTEAFF.

The chain links TRBV6-5 to TRBJ1-2; D gene uncertain. Germline-derived CDR1 and CDR2 are MNHEY and SVGAGI. The CDR3 is 15 residues long. Trimming stripped 2 bases from V and 6 bases from J, with 16 bases between. The CDR3 here is CASSYGLRGGHGYTF. CDR3 DNA sequence: TGTGCCAGCAGTTACGGCCTTCGGGGAGGGCATGGCTACACCTTC.

The chain recombines TRBV6-5 with TRBJ1-1, with 8 bases identical to TRBD1. Germline lookup yields CDR1 MNHEY and CDR2 SVGAGI. The J segment lost 6 bases and the V segment lost 6 bases, leaving 9 bases of the junction unmatched. The CDR3 is 14 amino acids. The CDR3: CASRRTGQESEAFF. In DNA, the CDR3 is TGTGCCAGCAGAAGGACAGGGCAAGAATCTGAAGCTTTCTTT.

This clone appeared a single time. The CDR3 DNA follows: TGCAGCGTTGAGTCGGCCATGAAACAGGGGCCGCAGTACTTC. This encodes CSVESAMKQGPQYF. The chain has TRBV29-1 and TRBJ2-7; the match to TRBD1 covers 7 bases. V dropped 3 bases and J dropped 9; count of bases not matched to a gene: 14. Germline CDR1 is SQVTM and CDR2 is ANQGSEA. This CDR3 has 14 residues.

The chain carries TRBV6-6 and TRBJ1-1; maybe TRBD1 (5 bases). Germline V gene sequence: CDR1 MNHNY, CDR2 SVGAGI (reference sequence). V gave up 6 bases and J gave up 5 bases, with 22 bases separating them. This CDR3 contains 16 residues. The CDR3 coding sequence is TGTGCCAGCAGCTCGGGGGAGTCTGGGCGGGGGACTGAAGCTTTCTTT. Its translation: CASSSGESGRGTEAFF.

The V call is TRBV19, the J call TRBJ1-2; 8 bases align to TRBD1. Germline loops: CDR1 LNHDA, CDR2 SQIVND (reference sequence). The trim removed 4 bases at V and 0 bases at J, leaving 4 bases unmatched. The CDR3 has 15 residues. The CDR3 sequence: CASSTGQGANYGYTF. The CDR3 coding sequence is TGTGCCAGTAGTACTGGACAGGGAGCTAACTATGGCTACACCTTC.

The chain links TRBV12-3 or TRBV12-4 to TRBJ1-1; no firm D call. The CDR3 runs to 13 residues. Trimming took off 6 bases at V and 10 bases at J, with 18 bases between the two ends. Here the CDR3 reads CASSAPTGRVAFF. In nucleotides, the CDR3 is TGTGCCAGCAGCGCCCCCACGGGGAGGGTAGCTTTCTTT.

The rearrangement uses TRBV14 and TRBJ2-3; D remains unclear. CDR3 length: 14 amino acids. Trimming took 0 bases from V and 2 from J, leaving 6 bases between them. The V gene's germline CDR1 is SGHDN and CDR2 FVKESK. The CDR3 spells CASSQEVATDTQYF. Written as DNA, the CDR3 is TGTGCCAGCAGCCAAGAAGTGGCCACAGATACGCAGTATTTT. The full variable domain, in which reference TRBV14 and TRBJ2-3 provide the parts outside the CDR3, is EAGVTQFPSHSVIEKGQTVTLRCDPISGHDNLYWYRRVMGKEIKFLLHFVKESKQDESGMPNNRFLAERTGGTYSTLKVQPAELEDSGVYFCASSQEVATDTQYFGPGTRLTVL.

This sequence joins TRBV9 and TRBJ1-2; 7 bases align to TRBD1. This CDR3 has 15 residues. V lost 3 bases and J lost 3; bases outside the gene matches: 8. Looked up from germline, CDR1 is SGDLS and CDR2 is YYNGEE. The CDR3 DNA is TGTGCCAGCAGCGGGTGGGCAGGGGGTGACTATGGCTACACCTTC. The encoded protein is CASSGWAGGDYGYTF.

The chain joins TRBV11-2 to TRBJ2-1, with 15 bases matching TRBD2. V dropped 5 bases and J dropped 6; count of bases not matched to a gene: 5. Germline-derived CDR1 and CDR2 are SGHAT and FQNNGV. The CDR3 runs to 16 residues. CDR3 nucleotides: TGTGCCAGCAGCGCGCCGGGACTAGCGGGGGGCAATGAGCAGTTCTTC. As protein: CASSAPGLAGGNEQFF.

The chain employs TRBV30 and TRBJ2-7, with TRBD2 as a possible D gene (5 bases). This CDR3 is 15 amino acids long. Germline CDR1 is GTSNPN and CDR2 is SVGIG (reference sequence). Between the trimmed V and J ends, which lost 0 bases and 2 bases, there was a span of 14 bases. The CDR3: CAWSVRGWTAYEQYF. The CDR3 DNA sequence: TGTGCCTGGAGTGTACGAGGATGGACTGCCTACGAGCAGTACTTC. Full variable domain (missing parts from reference TRBV30 and TRBJ2-7): SQTIHQWPATLVQPVGSPLSLECTVEGTSNPNLYWYRQAAGRGLQLLFYSVGIGQISSEVPQNLSASRPQDRQFILSSKKLLLSDSGFYLCAWSVRGWTAYEQYFGPGTRLTVT.

The rearrangement links TRBV10-3 to TRBJ2-7; the match to TRBD1 covers 9 bases. The CDR3 runs to 12 residues. Trimming cost V 6 bases and J 6 bases; bases outside gene matches: 3. Germline V gives CDR1 ENHRY, CDR2 SYGVKD. The chain's CDR3 is CAIRGQGIEQYF. In DNA, the CDR3 is TGTGCCATCAGAGGACAGGGGATCGAGCAGTACTTC.

CDR3: CAIRQPTGPEAFF. The CDR3 nucleotides read TGTGCCATCAGGCAACCGACAGGGCCCGAAGCTTTCTTT. This chain links TRBV10-3 with TRBJ1-1; 7 nucleotides line up with TRBD1. Unmatched junction bases numbered 9, after V lost 6 bases and J lost 8 bases. The CDR3 is 13 amino acids. Germline CDR1 reads ENHRY; CDR2 reads SYGVKD.

The CDR3: CASSRRNSGNTIYF. CDR3 coding DNA: TGTGCCAGCAGCAGGCGCAACTCTGGAAACACCATATATTTT. This chain links TRBV6-5 with TRBJ1-3; unclear D gene. Germline V gives CDR1 MNHEY, CDR2 SVGAGI. The CDR3 runs 14 residues. The V end was cut by 6 bases, the J end by 0 bases, with 9 bases between.

The CDR3 sequence is CASSQGYRSSGNTIYF. The CDR3 coding sequence is TGTGCCAGCAGCCAAGGGTACAGGAGCTCTGGAAACACCATATATTTT. The chain links TRBV3-1 (or the pseudogene TRBV3-2) to TRBJ1-3, with D perhaps TRBD1 (5 bases). The germline V and J ends were trimmed by 1 base and 0 bases, with 10 bases remaining between them. Germline V CDR1 and CDR2: LGHDT, YNNKEL (reference sequence). This CDR3 has 16 amino acids.

V gene TRBV7-8 combines with J gene TRBJ1-5, with 9 bases that match TRBD1. In germline, CDR1 is SGHVS, CDR2 FQNEAQ. The CDR3 consists of 15 residues. Trimming cost V 3 bases and J 3 bases; bases outside gene matches: 3. CDR3 sequence: CASSLGQGINQPQHF. CDR3 DNA sequence: TGTGCCAGCAGCTTGGGACAGGGTATCAATCAGCCCCAGCATTTT.

The V call is TRBV6-1, the J call TRBJ2-7; D is possibly TRBD1 (6 bases). Trimming stripped 2 bases from V and 3 bases from J, with 14 bases between. CDR3 length equals 15 residues. The germline V gene encodes CDR1 MNHNS and CDR2 SASEGT. The CDR3 is CASSENLGHFYEQYF. The CDR3 nucleotides read TGTGCCAGCAGTGAAAACTTGGGACACTTCTACGAGCAGTACTTC.

This chain joins TRBV20-1 and TRBJ2-3; 11 bases match TRBD2. The CDR3 sequence is 17 residues long. Germline loops: CDR1 DFQATT, CDR2 SNEGSKA (reference sequence). V was clipped by 3 bases and J by 5 bases; unmatched bases: 13. This CDR3 is CSASSQFSGGAGDTQYF. Written as DNA, the CDR3 is TGCAGTGCTAGTAGTCAGTTTAGCGGGGGGGCCGGAGATACGCAGTATTTT.

The chain employs TRBV13 and TRBJ1-2; 9 bases are a match to TRBD1. This CDR3 spans 15 amino acids. Germline CDR1 PRHDT, CDR2 FYEKMQ (reference sequence). The trim removed 6 bases at V and 8 bases at J, leaving 13 bases unmatched. This CDR3 reads CASRQLGTGLGGYTF. The CDR3 DNA reads as TGTGCCAGCAGACAACTTGGGACAGGGTTGGGAGGCTACACCTTC.